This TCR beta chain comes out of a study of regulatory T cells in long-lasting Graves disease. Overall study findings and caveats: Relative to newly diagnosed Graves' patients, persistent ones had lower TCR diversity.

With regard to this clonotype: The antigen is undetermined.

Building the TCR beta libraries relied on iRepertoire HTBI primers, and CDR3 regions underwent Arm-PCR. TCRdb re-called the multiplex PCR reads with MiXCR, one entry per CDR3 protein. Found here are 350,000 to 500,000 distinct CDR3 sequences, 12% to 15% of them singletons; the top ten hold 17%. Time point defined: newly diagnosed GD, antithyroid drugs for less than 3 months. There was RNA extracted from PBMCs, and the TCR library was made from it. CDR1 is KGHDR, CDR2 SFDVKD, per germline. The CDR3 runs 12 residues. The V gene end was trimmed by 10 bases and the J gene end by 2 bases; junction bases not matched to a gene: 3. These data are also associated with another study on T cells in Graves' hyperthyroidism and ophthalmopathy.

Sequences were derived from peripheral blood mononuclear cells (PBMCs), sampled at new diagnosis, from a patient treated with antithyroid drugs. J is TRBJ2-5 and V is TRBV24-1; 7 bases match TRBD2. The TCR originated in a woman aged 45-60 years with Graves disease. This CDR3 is CATGGGQETQYF. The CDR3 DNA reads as TGTGCCACGGGGGGGGGACAAGAGACCCAGTACTTC.